This T cell receptor beta chain was recorded in a study of cytomegalovirus exposure and HLA in healthy donors. Turning to the study itself: Among the 400 or so donors who were genotyped, 70% to 90% fell in the genetic ancestry cluster that is associated with self-reported Caucasian donors.

In the PCR, 60 Vbeta and 13 Jbeta primers were used. TCRdb's copy holds only in-frame clones and misses some; the assay was immunoSEQ multiplex PCR. The repertoire holds 150,000 or so clones, with around four fifths as singletons. The donors were healthy bone marrow donors. Study results and caveats: High sensitivity and specificity were reportedly achieved when the classifier diagnosed cytomegalovirus status.

The V and J ends lost 1 base and 12 bases, in that order; junction bases with no gene match: 0. CDR3 size: 11 residues. Germline V gene lookup returns CDR1 LGHNT and CDR2 FRNRAP. This clone was counted between two and nine times. Its antigen remains unknown. This sequence joins TRBV12-5 and TRBJ2-1; 7 bases are a match to TRBD1. This TCR was sampled from a male donor in good health and CMV-seronegative. The specimen was PBMCs. CDR3 DNA: TGTGCTAGTGGTTTGGGGGACAGGCAGTTCTTC. Residues: CASGLGDRQFF.